These 18 T cell receptor beta chains were sequenced from one sample in a study of T cells after yellow fever vaccination. Via MiXCR, TCRdb re-called the 5' RACE reads, giving one row per CDR3 protein. The sample yields some 120,000 distinct CDR3 sequences, about 15% seen once. Sequencing was performed on CD8+ T cells sorted from PBMCs, taken 5 days after the yellow fever booster vaccination. The receptors stem from a man between 18 and 35 years old who received the YFV17D yellow fever vaccine.

This clonotype turned up a few times. The chain links TRBV10-1 to TRBJ2-2; D assignment may be TRBD1 or TRBD2 (5 bases each). The length of the CDR3 is 14 residues. The V end was cut by 3 bases, the J end by 4 bases, with 9 bases between. The V gene's germline CDR1 is WNHNN and CDR2 SYGVQD (reference sequence). CDR3 loop: CASSEEGTTGELFF. The CDR3 DNA reads as TGCGCCAGCAGTGAAGAAGGGACCACCGGGGAGCTGTTTTTT.

The DNA for the CDR3 is TGTGCCAGCAGGGGAGCGGGGAATCAGCCCCAGCATTTT. This encodes CASRGAGNQPQHF. V usage is TRBV2 and J usage is TRBJ1-5; the D is unclear. The CDR3 has 13 amino acids. V lost 6 bases, J lost 4 bases, and 10 bases lay in between. Germline assignment: CDR1 SNHLY and CDR2 FYNNEI. The full variable domain, completed using reference TRBV2 and TRBJ1-5, is EPEVTQTPSHQVTQMGQEVILRCVPISNHLYFYWYRQILGQKVEFLVSFYNNEISEKSEIFDDQFSVERPDGSNFTLKIRSTKLEDSAMYFCASRGAGNQPQHFGDGTRLSIL.

The rearrangement links TRBV7-9 to TRBJ1-3, with a weak D call TRBD1 (6 bases). Trimming pared 5 bases from V and 2 bases from J, leaving 16 bases between. This CDR3 spans 16 amino acids. Germline V CDR1 and CDR2: SEHNR, FQNEAQ (reference sequence). The CDR3 coding sequence is TGTGCCAGCAGCACCGGGGCGGGGGACACTGGAAACACCATATATTTT. Amino acids: CASSTGAGDTGNTIYF. Supplemented by reference TRBV7-9 and TRBJ1-3, the full variable domain reads DTGVSQNPRHKITKRGQNVTFRCDPISEHNRLYWYRQTLGQGPEFLTYFQNEAQLEKSRLLSDRFSAERPKGSFSTLEIQRTEQGDSAMYLCASSTGAGDTGNTIYFGEGSWLTVV.

This chain links TRBV4-1 with TRBJ2-7; TRBD2 matches 7 bases. J lost 6 bases, V lost 3 bases, and 5 bases had no gene match. The CDR3 consists of 13 residues. Germline CDR1 and CDR2: MGHRA and YSYEKL. The CDR3 region is CASSHDGLGEQYF. CDR3 in DNA: TGCGCCAGCAGCCATGATGGACTAGGCGAGCAGTACTTC.

This clonotype was detected many times. The rearrangement joins TRBV2 to TRBJ2-2, with a possible D match to TRBD1 (5 bases). Germline CDR1 and CDR2: SNHLY and FYNNEI. V was cut by 2 bases and J by 6 bases, with 16 bases left in between. The CDR3 contains 16 residues. DNA of the CDR3: TGTGCCAGCAGTGAATTGGGCAGGGCCAGGGCCGGGGAGCTGTTTTTT. Translating gives CASSELGRARAGELFF.

This clonotype was observed at least ten times. The chain uses TRBV19 and TRBJ2-1, with D uncertain. Trimming pared 4 bases from V and 9 bases from J, leaving 13 bases between. CDR1 is LNHDA and CDR2 is SQIVND in the germline V gene (reference sequence). This CDR3 spans 13 amino acids. CDR3 loop: CASSTGVGSEQFF. CDR3 DNA sequence: TGTGCCAGTAGTACCGGAGTGGGCAGTGAGCAGTTCTTC. Combining the CDR3 with reference TRBV19 and TRBJ2-1 gives the whole variable domain DGGITQSPKYLFRKEGQNVTLSCEQNLNHDAMYWYRQDPGQGLRLIYYSQIVNDFQKGDIAEGYSVSREKKESFPLTVTSAQKNPTAFYLCASSTGVGSEQFFGPGTRLTVL.

This sequence joins TRBV12-3 or TRBV12-4 and TRBJ2-4; D may be TRBD1 or TRBD2 (5 bases each). The germline V and J ends were trimmed by 6 bases and 2 bases, with 11 bases remaining between them. The length of the CDR3 is 14 residues. CDR3 amino acids: CASSAGTPKNIQYF. The CDR3 region has the DNA TGTGCCAGCAGCGCCGGGACCCCCAAAAACATTCAGTACTTC.

This clonotype was recorded a few times. V gene TRBV12-3 or TRBV12-4 combines with J gene TRBJ2-3; TRBD2 matches 7 bases. V lost 2 bases and J lost 1; bases outside the gene matches: 6. This CDR3 spans 16 amino acids. The CDR3 nucleotides read TGTGCCAGCAGTTTAATCTCTAGCGGCGGCACAGATACGCAGTATTTT. Protein product: CASSLISSGGTDTQYF.

This clonotype was detected ten times or more. V and J are TRBV20-1 and TRBJ2-3, with D possibly matching TRBD2 (7 bases). Germline lookup yields CDR1 DFQATT and CDR2 SNEGSKA (reference sequence). The V and J ends lost 2 bases and 4 bases respectively, with 16 bases between them. There are 15 residues in the CDR3. The CDR3 nucleotides are TGCAGTGCTAGAAGGGGGAGGGAGCGTCCAGATACGCAGTATTTT. It encodes CSARRGRERPDTQYF.

J is TRBJ2-7 and V is TRBV11-2, with 10 positions matching TRBD1. CDR3 length equals 17 residues. V was pared by 4 bases and J by 2 bases, with 11 bases of the junction left unmatched. The V gene's germline CDR1 is SGHAT and CDR2 FQNNGV. The DNA of the CDR3 is TGTGCCAGCAGCTCATTTCCCTCCGGGACAGGGGCCTACGAGCAGTACGTC. Its protein product is CASSSFPSGTGAYEQYV.

This clonotype was seen just once. The chain is built from TRBV4-1 and TRBJ1-1, with D tentatively TRBD1 (5 bases). The V and J ends lost 4 bases and 6 bases respectively, with 15 bases between them. Germline V gene lookup returns CDR1 MGHRA and CDR2 YSYEKL. The CDR3 sequence is 14 residues long. This chain's CDR3 is CASSRGTLVPEAFF. For the CDR3, the DNA is TGCGCCAGCAGCCGTGGGACCCTGGTACCTGAAGCTTTCTTT.

CDR3 nucleotides: TGTGCCAGCAGTCGACTAGCGAGGAGCTCCTACGAGCAGTACTTC. Translating it yields CASSRLARSSYEQYF. V gene TRBV12-3 or TRBV12-4 combines with J gene TRBJ2-7; 8 nucleotides line up with TRBD2. Trimming at V came to 5 bases and at J to 0 bases, leaving 6 bases not matched to a gene. This CDR3 spans 15 amino acids.

This clonotype was seen ten or more times. The chain joins TRBV12-3 or TRBV12-4 to TRBJ2-3; weak D call: TRBD1 (6 bases). There are 15 residues in the CDR3. Trimming left V 6 bases short and J 1 base short, with 14 bases between. DNA of the CDR3: TGTGCCAGCAGGTCTACAGGGTTGGGCACAGATACGCAGTATTTT. Translated: CASRSTGLGTDTQYF.

This clonotype turned up a few times. The CDR3 DNA sequence: TGTGCCAGCAGTTCCCTACTAGCGGGGGGCCCTTCCTCCTACAATGAGCAGTTCTTC. Its translation is CASSSLLAGGPSSYNEQFF. V and J are TRBV28 and TRBJ2-1, with 12 nucleotides matching TRBD2. The length of the CDR3 is 19 residues. Germline CDR1 MDHEN, CDR2 SYDVKM. V was clipped by 4 bases and J by 0 bases; unmatched bases: 10.

There are a few counts of this clonotype. This chain connects TRBV12-3 or TRBV12-4 to TRBJ1-1; TRBD1 agrees at 7 bases. V lost 4 bases to trimming and J lost 13 bases; unmatched junction nucleotides: 9. The CDR3 runs to 12 residues. CDR3 residues: CASSSDRATGFF. As DNA, the CDR3 is TGTGCCAGCAGTTCTGACAGGGCAACGGGTTTCTTT.

V is TRBV5-6 and J is TRBJ2-1; D may be TRBD2 (5 bases). Per the germline V gene, CDR1 is SGHDT and CDR2 is YYEEEE. The CDR3 covers 15 residues. Trimming stripped 4 bases from V and 6 bases from J, with 17 bases between. The CDR3 coding sequence is TGTGCCAGCAGCCCCCCGGGATGGGGTCTCAATGAGCAGTTCTTC. This translates into CASSPPGWGLNEQFF.

The chain uses TRBV12-3 or TRBV12-4 and TRBJ2-5; 7 nucleotides match TRBD1. The CDR3 is made up of 15 amino acids. Losses at the gene ends were 6 bases for V and 4 bases for J; bases not matched to a gene: 11. CDR3 sequence (DNA): TGTGCCAGCAGCCACACAGGGGTACCCGGAGAGACCCAGTACTTC. Its translation: CASSHTGVPGETQYF.

Regarding this clonotype: Mismatch with germline at one junction end may stem from a read error. The chain couples TRBV4-2 to TRBJ2-1; 7 bases are shared with TRBD1. The CDR3 is 20 amino acids. Germline V gene sequence: CDR1 LGHNA, CDR2 YNFKEQ. The CDR3 region is CTSSQDLIGGHLTSYNEQFF. Written as DNA, the CDR3 is TGTACCAGCAGCCAAGACCTCATAGGGGGCCATCTTACATCCTACAATGAGCAGTTCTTC.